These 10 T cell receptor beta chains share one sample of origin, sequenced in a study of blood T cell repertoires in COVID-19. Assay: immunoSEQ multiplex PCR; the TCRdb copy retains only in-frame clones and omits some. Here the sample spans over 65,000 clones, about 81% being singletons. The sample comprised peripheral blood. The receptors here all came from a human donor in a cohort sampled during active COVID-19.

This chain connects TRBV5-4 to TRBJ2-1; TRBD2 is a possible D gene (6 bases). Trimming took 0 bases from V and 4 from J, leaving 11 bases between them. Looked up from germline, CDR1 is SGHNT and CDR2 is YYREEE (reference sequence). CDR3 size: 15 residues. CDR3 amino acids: CASSLEGGKYNEQFF. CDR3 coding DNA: TGTGCCAGCAGCTTGGAAGGCGGGAAATACAATGAGCAGTTCTTC. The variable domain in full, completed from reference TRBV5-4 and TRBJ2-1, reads ETGVTQSPTHLIKTRGQQVTLRCSSQSGHNTVSWYQQALGQGPQFIFQYYREEENGRGNFPPRFSGLQFPNYSSELNVNALELDDSALYLCASSLEGGKYNEQFFGPGTRLTVL.

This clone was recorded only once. CDR3 sequence reads: CASSISGTGFRFNYGYTF. DNA of the CDR3: TGTGCCAGTAGTATAAGTGGGACAGGGTTCCGTTTTAACTATGGCTACACCTTC. The rearrangement links TRBV19 to TRBJ1-2; TRBD1 matches at 9 bases. Germline CDR1 and CDR2: LNHDA and SQIVND (reference sequence). J gave up 1 base and V 2 bases, and 11 bases lay outside the gene matches. The CDR3 length is 18 residues. Full variable domain (outside the CDR3, taken from reference TRBV19 and TRBJ1-2): DGGITQSPKYLFRKEGQNVTLSCEQNLNHDAMYWYRQDPGQGLRLIYYSQIVNDFQKGDIAEGYSVSREKKESFPLTVTSAQKNPTAFYLCASSISGTGFRFNYGYTFGSGTRLTVV.

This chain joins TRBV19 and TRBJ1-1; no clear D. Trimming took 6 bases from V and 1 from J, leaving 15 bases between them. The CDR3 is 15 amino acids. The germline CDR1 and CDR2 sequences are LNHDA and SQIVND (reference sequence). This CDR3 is CASRSDSSGNTEAFF. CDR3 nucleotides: TGTGCCAGTAGATCGGACTCCTCTGGGAACACTGAAGCTTTCTTT.

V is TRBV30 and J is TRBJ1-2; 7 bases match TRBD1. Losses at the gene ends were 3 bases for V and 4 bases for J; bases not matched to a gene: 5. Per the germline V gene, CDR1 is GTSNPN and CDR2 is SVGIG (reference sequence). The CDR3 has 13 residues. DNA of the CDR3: TGTGCCTGGAGAATAGGGGGCAGCTATGGCTACACCTTC. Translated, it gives CAWRIGGSYGYTF.

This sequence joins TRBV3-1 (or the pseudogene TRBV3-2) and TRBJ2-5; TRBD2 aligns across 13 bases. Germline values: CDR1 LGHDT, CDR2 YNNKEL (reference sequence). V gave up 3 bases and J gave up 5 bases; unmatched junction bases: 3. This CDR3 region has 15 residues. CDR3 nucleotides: TGTGCCAGCAGCCAGGGACTAGCGGGACTTGAGACCCAGTACTTC. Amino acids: CASSQGLAGLETQYF.

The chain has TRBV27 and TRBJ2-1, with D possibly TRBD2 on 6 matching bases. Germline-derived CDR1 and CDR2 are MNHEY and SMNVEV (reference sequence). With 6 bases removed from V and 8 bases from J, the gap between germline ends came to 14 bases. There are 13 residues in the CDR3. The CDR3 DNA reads TGTGCCAGCAGCCGCGGGACGGGGTATGAGCAGTTCTTC. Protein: CASSRGTGYEQFF.

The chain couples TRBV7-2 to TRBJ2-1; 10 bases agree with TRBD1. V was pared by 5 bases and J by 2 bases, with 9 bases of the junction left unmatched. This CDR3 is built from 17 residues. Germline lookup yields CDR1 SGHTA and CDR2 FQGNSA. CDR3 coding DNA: TGTGCCAGCAGCATGGGACAGGGGCCCCCTCCCTACAATGAGCAGTTCTTC. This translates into CASSMGQGPPPYNEQFF.

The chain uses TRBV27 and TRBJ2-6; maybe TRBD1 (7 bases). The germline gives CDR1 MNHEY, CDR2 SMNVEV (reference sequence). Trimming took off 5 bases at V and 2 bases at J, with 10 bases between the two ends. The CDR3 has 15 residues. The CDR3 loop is CASSGRGAGANVLTF. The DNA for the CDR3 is TGTGCCAGCAGTGGCAGGGGGGCTGGGGCCAACGTCCTGACTTTC.

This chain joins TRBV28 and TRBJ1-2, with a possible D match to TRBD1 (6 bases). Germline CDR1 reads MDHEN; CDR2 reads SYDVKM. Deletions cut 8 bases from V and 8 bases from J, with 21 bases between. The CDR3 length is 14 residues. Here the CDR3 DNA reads TGTGCCAGCTACTTTTTGGGGGCAGGGGACGGCTACACCTTC. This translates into CASYFLGAGDGYTF.

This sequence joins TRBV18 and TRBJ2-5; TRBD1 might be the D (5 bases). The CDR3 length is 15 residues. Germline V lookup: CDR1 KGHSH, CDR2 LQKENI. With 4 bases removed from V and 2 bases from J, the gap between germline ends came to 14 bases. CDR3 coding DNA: TGTGCCAGCTCACGTCGACAGCAGAGACAAGAGACCCAGTACTTC. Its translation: CASSRRQQRQETQYF.